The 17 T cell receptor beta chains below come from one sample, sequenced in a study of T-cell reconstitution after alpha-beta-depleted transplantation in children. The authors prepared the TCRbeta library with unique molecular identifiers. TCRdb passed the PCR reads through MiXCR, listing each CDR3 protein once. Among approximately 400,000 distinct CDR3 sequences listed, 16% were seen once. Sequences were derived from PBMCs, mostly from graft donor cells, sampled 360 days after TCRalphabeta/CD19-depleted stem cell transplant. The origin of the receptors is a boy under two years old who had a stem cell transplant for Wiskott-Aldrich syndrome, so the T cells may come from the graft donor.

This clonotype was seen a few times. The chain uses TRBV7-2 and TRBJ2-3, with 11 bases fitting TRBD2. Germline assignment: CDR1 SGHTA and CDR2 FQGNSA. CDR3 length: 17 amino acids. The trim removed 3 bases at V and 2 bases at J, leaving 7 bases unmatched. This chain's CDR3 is CASSLPLAGGLTDTQYF. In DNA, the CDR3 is TGTGCCAGCAGCTTGCCCCTAGCGGGGGGCCTCACAGATACGCAGTATTTT.

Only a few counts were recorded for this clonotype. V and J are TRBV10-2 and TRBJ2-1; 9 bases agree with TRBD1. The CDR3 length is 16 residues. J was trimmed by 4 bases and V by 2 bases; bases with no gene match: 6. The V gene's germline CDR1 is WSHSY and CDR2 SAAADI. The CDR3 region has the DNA TGCGCCAGCAGTGAGCCGGGACAGGGATTATACAATGAGCAGTTCTTC. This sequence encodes CASSEPGQGLYNEQFF.

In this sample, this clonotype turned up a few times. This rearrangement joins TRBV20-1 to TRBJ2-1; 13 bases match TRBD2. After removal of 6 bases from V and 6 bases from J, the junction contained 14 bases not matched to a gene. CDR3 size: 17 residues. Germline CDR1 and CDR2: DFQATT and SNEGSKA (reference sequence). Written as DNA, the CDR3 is TGCAGTGCGATCCCGGGACTAGCGGGAAAAGGGATCAATGAGCAGTTCTTC. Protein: CSAIPGLAGKGINEQFF.

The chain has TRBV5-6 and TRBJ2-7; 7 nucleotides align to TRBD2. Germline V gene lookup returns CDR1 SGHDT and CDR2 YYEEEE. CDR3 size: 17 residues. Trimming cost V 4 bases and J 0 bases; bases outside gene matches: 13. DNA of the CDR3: TGTGCCAGCAGCGGGACTATTTACCCCTCGAGCTCCTACGAGCAGTACTTC. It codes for CASSGTIYPSSSYEQYF. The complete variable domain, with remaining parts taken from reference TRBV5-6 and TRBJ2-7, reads DAGVTQSPTHLIKTRGQQVTLRCSPKSGHDTVSWYQQALGQGPQFIFQYYEEEERQRGNFPDRFSGHQFPNYSSELNVNALLLGDSALYLCASSGTIYPSSSYEQYFGPGTRLTVT.

CDR3 region: CASSWTGGGGANVLTF. Written as DNA, the CDR3 is TGTGCCAGCAGCTGGACAGGGGGCGGTGGGGCCAACGTCCTGACTTTC. This chain connects TRBV7-9 to TRBJ2-6; TRBD1 matches 11 bases. The CDR3 is 16 amino acids. V dropped 4 bases and J dropped 3; count of bases not matched to a gene: 2. Looked up from germline, CDR1 is SEHNR and CDR2 is FQNEAQ (reference sequence). The full variable domain, rest sourced from reference TRBV7-9 and TRBJ2-6, is DTGVSQNPRHKITKRGQNVTFRCDPISEHNRLYWYRQTLGQGPEFLTYFQNEAQLEKSRLLSDRFSAERPKGSFSTLEIQRTEQGDSAMYLCASSWTGGGGANVLTFGAGSRLTVL.

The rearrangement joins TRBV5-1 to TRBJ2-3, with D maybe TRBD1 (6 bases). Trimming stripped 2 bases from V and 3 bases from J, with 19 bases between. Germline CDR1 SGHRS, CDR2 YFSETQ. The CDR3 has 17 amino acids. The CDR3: CASSLGFYQGITDTQYF. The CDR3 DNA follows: TGCGCCAGCAGCTTAGGGTTCTATCAGGGGATTACAGATACGCAGTATTTT.

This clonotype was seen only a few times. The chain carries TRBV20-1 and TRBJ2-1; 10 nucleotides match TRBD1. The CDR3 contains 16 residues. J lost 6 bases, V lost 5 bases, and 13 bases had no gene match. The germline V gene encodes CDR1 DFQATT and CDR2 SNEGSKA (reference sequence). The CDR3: CSALALRDRGLNEQFF. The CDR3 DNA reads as TGCAGTGCTCTAGCACTCCGGGACAGGGGCCTCAATGAGCAGTTCTTC.

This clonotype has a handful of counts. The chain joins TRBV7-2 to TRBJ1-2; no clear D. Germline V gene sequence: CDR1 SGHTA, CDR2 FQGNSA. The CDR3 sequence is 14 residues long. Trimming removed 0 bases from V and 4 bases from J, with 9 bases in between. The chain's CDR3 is CASSLAAVGYGYTF. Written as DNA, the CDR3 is TGTGCCAGCAGCTTAGCGGCGGTAGGCTATGGCTACACCTTC.

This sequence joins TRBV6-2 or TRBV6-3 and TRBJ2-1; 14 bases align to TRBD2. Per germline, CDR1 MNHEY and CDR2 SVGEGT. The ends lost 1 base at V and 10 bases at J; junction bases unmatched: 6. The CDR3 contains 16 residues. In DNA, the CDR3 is TGTGCCAGCAGTTACTACAGACTAGCGGGAGGGAGGGAGCAGTTCTTC. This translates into CASSYYRLAGGREQFF.

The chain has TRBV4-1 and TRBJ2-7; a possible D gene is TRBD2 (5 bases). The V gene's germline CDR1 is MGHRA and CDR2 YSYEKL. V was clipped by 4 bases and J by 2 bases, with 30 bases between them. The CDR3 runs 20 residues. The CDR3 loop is CASSPTGKRSLVMEPYEQYF. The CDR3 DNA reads TGCGCCAGCAGCCCTACGGGCAAGCGGAGCCTGGTTATGGAGCCCTACGAGCAGTACTTC.

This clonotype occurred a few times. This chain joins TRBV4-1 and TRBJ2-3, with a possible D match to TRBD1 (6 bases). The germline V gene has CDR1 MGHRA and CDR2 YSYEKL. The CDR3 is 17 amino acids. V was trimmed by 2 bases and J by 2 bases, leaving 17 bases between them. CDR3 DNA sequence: TGCGCCAGCAGCCAAATATGGGACACCTTCTCCACAGATACGCAGTATTTT. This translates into CASSQIWDTFSTDTQYF.

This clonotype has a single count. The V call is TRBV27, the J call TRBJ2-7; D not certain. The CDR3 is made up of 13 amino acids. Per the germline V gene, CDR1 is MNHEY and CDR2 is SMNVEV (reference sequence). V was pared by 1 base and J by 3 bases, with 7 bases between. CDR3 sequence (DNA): TGTGCCAGCAGTTTATTTCTGGGCTACGAGCAGTACTTC. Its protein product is CASSLFLGYEQYF.

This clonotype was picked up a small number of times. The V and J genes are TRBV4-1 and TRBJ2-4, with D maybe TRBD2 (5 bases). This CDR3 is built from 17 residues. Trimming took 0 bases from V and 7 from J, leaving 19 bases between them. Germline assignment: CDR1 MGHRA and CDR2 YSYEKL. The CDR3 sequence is CASSQDWESQAPNIQYF. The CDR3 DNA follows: TGCGCCAGCAGCCAAGATTGGGAGAGTCAGGCGCCTAACATTCAGTACTTC.

This chain's CDR3 is CASSSDGTQYF. DNA of the CDR3: TGTGCCAGCAGCTCGGACGGTACCCAGTACTTC. The chain combines TRBV7-9 with TRBJ2-5; D ambiguous. CDR1 and CDR2 from the germline V gene are SEHNR and FQNEAQ (reference sequence). This CDR3 contains 11 residues. Trimming shortened V by 4 bases and J by 8 bases, and 8 bases separated the two germline ends.

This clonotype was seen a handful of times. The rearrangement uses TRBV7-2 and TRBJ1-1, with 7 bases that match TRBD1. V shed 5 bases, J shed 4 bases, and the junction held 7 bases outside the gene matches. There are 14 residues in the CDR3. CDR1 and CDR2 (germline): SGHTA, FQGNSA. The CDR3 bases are TGTGCCAGCAGCCCAGAGACAGGGAGCACTGAAGCTTTCTTT. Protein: CASSPETGSTEAFF.

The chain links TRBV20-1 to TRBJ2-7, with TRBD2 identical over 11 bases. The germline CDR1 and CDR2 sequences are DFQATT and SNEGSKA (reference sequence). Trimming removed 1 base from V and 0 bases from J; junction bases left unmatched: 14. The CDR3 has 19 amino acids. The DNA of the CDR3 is TGCAGTGCTAGAGCCACCTGGCCATTAGCGGGGGGGAGCTCCTACGAGCAGTACTTC. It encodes CSARATWPLAGGSSYEQYF.

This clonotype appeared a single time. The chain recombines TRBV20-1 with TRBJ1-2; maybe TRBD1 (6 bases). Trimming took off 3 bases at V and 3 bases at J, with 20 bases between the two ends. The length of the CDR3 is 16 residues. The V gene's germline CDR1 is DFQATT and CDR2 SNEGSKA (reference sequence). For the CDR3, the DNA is TGCAGTGCTAGGCTTATGTCAGGGGTTAAGGACTATGGCTACACCTTC. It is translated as CSARLMSGVKDYGYTF.